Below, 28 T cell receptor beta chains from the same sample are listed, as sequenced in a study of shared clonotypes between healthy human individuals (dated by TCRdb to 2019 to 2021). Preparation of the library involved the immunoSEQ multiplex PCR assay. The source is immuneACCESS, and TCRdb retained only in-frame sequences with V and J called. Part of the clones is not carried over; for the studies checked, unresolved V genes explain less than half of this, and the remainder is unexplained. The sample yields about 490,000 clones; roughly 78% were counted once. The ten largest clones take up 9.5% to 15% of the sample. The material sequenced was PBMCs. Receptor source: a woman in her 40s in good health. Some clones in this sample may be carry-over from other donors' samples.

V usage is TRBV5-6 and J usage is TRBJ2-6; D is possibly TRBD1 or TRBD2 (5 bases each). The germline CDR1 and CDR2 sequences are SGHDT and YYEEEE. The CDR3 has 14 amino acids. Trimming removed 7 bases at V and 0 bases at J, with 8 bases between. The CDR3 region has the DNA TGTGCCAGCCGGGACCTCTCTGGGGCCAACGTCCTGACTTTC. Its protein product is CASRDLSGANVLTF.

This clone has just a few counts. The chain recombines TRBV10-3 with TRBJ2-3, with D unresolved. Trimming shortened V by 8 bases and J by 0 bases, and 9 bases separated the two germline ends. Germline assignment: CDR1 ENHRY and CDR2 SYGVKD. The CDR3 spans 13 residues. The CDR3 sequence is CAISKGSTDTQYF. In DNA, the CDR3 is TGTGCCATCTCCAAAGGCAGCACAGATACGCAGTATTTT.

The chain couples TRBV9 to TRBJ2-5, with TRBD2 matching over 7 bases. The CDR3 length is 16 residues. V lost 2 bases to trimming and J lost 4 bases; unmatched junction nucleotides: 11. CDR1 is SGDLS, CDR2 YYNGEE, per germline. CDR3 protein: CASSVPSLGGTETQYF. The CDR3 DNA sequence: TGTGCCAGCAGCGTCCCTTCTCTGGGGGGGACAGAGACCCAGTACTTC.

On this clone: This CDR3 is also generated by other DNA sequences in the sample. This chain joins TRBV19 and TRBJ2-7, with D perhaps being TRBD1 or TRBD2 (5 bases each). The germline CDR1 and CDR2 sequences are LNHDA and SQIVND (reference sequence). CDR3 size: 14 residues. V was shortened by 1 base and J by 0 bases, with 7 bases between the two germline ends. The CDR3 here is CASSIGGDSYEQYF. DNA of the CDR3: TGTGCCAGTAGTATAGGAGGGGACTCCTACGAGCAGTACTTC.

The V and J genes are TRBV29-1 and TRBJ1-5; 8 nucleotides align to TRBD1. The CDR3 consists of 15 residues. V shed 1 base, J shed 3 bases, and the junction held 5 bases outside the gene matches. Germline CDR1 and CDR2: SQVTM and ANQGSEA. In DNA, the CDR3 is TGCAGCGTTGAAGTGACAGGGGAACCCAATCAGCCCCAGCATTTT. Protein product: CSVEVTGEPNQPQHF.

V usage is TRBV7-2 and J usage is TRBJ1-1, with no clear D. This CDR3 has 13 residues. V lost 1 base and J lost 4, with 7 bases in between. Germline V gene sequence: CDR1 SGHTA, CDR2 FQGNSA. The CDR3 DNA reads TGTGCCAGCAGCTTAGTCAAGGGCACTGAAGCTTTCTTT. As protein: CASSLVKGTEAFF.

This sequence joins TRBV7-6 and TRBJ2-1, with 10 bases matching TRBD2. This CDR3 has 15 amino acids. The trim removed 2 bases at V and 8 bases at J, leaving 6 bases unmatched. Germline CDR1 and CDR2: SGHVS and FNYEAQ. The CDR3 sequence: CASSLRAGGFYEQFF. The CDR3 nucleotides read TGTGCCAGCAGCTTACGAGCGGGAGGGTTCTATGAGCAGTTCTTC.

The CDR3: CASSRGLAGDIGELFF. The CDR3 DNA reads TGTGCCAGCAGCAGAGGACTAGCGGGAGACATCGGGGAGCTGTTTTTT. The chain is built from TRBV5-8 and TRBJ2-2; TRBD2 agrees at 13 bases. This CDR3 is 16 amino acids long. CDR1 is SGHTS, CDR2 YDEGEE, per germline. V shed 4 bases, J shed 7 bases, and the junction held 7 bases outside the gene matches. The variable domain in full, with the rest retrieved from reference TRBV5-8 and TRBJ2-2, is EAGVTQSPTHLIKTRGQQATLRCSPISGHTSVYWYQQALGLGLQFLLWYDEGEERNRGNFPPRFSGRQFPNYSSELNVNALELEDSALYLCASSRGLAGDIGELFFGEGSRLTVL.

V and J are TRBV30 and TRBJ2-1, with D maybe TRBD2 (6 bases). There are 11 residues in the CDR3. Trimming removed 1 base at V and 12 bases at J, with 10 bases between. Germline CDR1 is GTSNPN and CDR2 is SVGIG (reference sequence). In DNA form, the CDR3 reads TGTGCCTGGAGTGAGGTGGAGGGGCAGTTCTTC. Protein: CAWSEVEGQFF.

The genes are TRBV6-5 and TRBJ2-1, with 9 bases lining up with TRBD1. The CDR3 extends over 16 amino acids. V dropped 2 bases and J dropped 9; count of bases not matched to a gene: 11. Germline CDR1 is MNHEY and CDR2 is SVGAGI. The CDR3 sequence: CASSYRRQGDRIEQFF. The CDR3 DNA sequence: TGTGCCAGCAGTTACCGGAGACAGGGGGATCGGATTGAGCAGTTCTTC.

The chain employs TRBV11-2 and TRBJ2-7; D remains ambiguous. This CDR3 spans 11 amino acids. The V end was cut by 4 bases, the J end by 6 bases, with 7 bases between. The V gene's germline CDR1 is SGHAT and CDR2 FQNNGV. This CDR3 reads CASSSSTEQYF. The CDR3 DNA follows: TGTGCCAGCAGCTCCTCAACCGAGCAGTACTTC.

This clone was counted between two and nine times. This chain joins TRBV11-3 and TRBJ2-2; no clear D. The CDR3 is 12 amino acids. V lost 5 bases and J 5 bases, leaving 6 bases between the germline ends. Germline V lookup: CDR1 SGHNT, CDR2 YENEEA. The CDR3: CASSGDTGELFF. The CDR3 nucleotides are TGTGCCAGCAGCGGGGATACCGGGGAGCTGTTTTTT.

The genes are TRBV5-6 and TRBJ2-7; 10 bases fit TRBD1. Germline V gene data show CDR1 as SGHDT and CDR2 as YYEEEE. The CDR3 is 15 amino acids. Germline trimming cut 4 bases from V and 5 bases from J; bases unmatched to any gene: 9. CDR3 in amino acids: CASSAFRDRGNEQYF. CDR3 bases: TGTGCCAGCAGCGCCTTCCGGGACAGGGGCAACGAGCAGTACTTC.

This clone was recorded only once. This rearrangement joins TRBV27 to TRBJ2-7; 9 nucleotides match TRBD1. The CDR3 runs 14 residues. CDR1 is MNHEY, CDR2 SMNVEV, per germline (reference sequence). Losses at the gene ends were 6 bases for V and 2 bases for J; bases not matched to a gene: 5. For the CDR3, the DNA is TGTGCCAGCAGAGCCCGGGACAGGGCCTACGAGCAGTACTTC. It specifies CASRARDRAYEQYF.

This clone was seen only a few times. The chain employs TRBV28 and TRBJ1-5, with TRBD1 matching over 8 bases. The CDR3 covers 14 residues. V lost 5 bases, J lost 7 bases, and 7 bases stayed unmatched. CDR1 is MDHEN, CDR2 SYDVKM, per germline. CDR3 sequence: CASSETGESQPQHF. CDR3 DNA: TGTGCCAGCAGTGAGACAGGGGAGAGCCAGCCCCAGCATTTT.

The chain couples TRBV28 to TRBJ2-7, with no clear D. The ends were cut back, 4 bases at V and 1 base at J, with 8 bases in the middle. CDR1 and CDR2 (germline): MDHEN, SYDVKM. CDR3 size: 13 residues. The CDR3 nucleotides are TGTGCCAGCAGTTCCCAGAGTTCCTACGAGCAGTACTTC. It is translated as CASSSQSSYEQYF.

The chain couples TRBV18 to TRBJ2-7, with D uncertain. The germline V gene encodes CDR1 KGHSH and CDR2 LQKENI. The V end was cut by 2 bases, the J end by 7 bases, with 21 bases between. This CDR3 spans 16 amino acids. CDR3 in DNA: TGTGCCAGCTCACCAAGGCGTGAAAGCCCAGCCGGGGAGCAGTACTTC. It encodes CASSPRRESPAGEQYF.

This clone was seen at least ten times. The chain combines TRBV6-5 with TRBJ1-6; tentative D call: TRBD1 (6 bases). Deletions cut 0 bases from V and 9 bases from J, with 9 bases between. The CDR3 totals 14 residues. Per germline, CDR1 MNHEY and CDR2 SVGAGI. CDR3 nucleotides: TGTGCCAGCAGTTACTCGGGGGGCTCTTCACCCCTCCACTTT. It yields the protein CASSYSGGSSPLHF.

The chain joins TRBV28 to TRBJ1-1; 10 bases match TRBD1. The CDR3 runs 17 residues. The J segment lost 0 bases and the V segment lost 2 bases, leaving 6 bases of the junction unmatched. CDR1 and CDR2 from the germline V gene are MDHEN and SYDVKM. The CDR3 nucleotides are TGTGCCAGCAGTTTAAGGTGGACAGGGGGAATGAACACTGAAGCTTTCTTT. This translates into CASSLRWTGGMNTEAFF.

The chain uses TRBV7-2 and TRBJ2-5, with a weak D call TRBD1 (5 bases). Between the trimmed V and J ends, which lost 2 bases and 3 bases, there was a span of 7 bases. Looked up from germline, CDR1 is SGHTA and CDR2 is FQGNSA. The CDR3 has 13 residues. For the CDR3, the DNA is TGTGCCAGCAGCTTATTAGGGGAAGAGACCCAGTACTTC. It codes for CASSLLGEETQYF. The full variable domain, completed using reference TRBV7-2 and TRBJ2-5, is GAGVSQSPSNKVTEKGKDVELRCDPISGHTALYWYRQSLGQGLEFLIYFQGNSAPDKSGLPSDRFSAERTGGSVSTLTIQRTQQEDSAVYLCASSLLGEETQYFGPGTRLLVL.

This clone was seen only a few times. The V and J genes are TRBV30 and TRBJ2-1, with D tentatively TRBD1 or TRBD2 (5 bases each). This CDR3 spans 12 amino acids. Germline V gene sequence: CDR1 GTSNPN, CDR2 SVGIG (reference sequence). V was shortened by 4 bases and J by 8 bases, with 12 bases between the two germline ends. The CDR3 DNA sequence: TGTGCCTGGATGGGGGTTTCCCATGAGCAGTTCTTC. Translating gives CAWMGVSHEQFF.

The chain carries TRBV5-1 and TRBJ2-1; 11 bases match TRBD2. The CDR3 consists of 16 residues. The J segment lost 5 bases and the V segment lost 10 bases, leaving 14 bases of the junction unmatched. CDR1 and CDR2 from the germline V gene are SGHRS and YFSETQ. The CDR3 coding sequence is TGCGCCTCCCGCCCCTCGGCTAGCGGGAGGAACAATGAGCAGTTCTTC. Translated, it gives CASRPSASGRNNEQFF. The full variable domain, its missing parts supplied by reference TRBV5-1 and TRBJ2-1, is KAGVTQTPRYLIKTRGQQVTLSCSPISGHRSVSWYQQTPGQGLQFLFEYFSETQRNKGNFPGRFSGRQFSNSRSEMNVSTLELGDSALYLCASRPSASGRNNEQFFGPGTRLTVL.

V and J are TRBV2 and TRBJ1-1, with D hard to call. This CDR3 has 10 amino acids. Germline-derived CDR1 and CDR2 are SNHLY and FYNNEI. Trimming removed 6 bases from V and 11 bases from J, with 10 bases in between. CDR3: CASSAIQAFF. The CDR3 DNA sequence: TGTGCCAGCAGCGCAATCCAGGCTTTCTTT.

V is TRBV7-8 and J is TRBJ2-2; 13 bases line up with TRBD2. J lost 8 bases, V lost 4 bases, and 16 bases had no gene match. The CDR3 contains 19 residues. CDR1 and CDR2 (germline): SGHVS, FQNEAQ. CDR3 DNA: TGTGCCAGCAGCTCAAGACTAGCGGGAGGACTTGGGGTGACGGGGGAGCTGTTTTTT. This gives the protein CASSSRLAGGLGVTGELFF. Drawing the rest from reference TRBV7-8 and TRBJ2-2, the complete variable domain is GAGVSQSPRYKVAKRGQDVALRCDPISGHVSLFWYQQALGQGPEFLTYFQNEAQLDKSGLPSDRFFAERPEGSVSTLKIQRTQQEDSAVYLCASSSRLAGGLGVTGELFFGEGSRLTVL.

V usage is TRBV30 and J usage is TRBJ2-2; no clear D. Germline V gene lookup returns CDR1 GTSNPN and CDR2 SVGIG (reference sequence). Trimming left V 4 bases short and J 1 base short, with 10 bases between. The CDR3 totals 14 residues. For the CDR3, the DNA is TGTGCCTGGATCAATAAGAGGAACACCGGGGAGCTGTTTTTT. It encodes CAWINKRNTGELFF.

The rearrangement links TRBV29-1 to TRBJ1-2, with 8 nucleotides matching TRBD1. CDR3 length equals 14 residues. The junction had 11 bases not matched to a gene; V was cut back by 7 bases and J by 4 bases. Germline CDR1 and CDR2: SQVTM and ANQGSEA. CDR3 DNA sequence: TGCAGCGGAGATACCGGACAGGGAACCTATGGCTACACCTTC. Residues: CSGDTGQGTYGYTF.

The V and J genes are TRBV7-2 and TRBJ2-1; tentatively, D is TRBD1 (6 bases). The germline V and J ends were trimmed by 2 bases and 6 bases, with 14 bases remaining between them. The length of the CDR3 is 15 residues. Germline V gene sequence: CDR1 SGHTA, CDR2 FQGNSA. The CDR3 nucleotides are TGTGCCAGCAGCTTATCTGGGGGCGTCTTCAATGAGCAGTTCTTC. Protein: CASSLSGGVFNEQFF. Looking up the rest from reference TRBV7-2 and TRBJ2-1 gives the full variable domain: GAGVSQSPSNKVTEKGKDVELRCDPISGHTALYWYRQSLGQGLEFLIYFQGNSAPDKSGLPSDRFSAERTGGSVSTLTIQRTQQEDSAVYLCASSLSGGVFNEQFFGPGTRLTVL.

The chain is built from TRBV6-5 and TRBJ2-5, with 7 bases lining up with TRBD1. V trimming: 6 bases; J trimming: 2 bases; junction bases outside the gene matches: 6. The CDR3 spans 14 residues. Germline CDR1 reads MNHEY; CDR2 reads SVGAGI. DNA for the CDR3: TGTGCCAGCAGAAGACAGGGCTCACAAGAGACCCAGTACTTC. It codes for CASRRQGSQETQYF.